This entry describes one T cell receptor (beta chain). This sample is part of a study of blood T cell repertoires in COVID-19. Study summary: Researchers got acute and convalescent COVID-19 samples from the United States, Italy and Spain. PBMCs, B-cell-depleted T cells, or T cells were the source of the cDNA or gDNA that made up the material.

Generated by immunoSEQ multiplex PCR, the TCRdb table keeps only in-frame clones and is missing some. This sample has some 390,000 clones, with roughly nine tenths found just once. Recovered participants had two consecutive negative NP/OP PCR tests, healthcare professional clearance, or symptom resolution. Per the germline V gene, CDR1 is WNHNN and CDR2 is SYGVQD (reference sequence). Unmatched junction bases numbered 12, after V lost 9 bases and J lost 3 bases. The CDR3 sequence is 16 residues long. This clonotype originated in a man aged 25-45 years who had recovered from COVID-19. The rearrangement uses TRBV10-1 and TRBJ2-5; TRBD1 matches 11 bases. Material: PBMCs or T cells enriched from blood (not recorded which). CDR3 nucleotides: TGCGCCAGTTTTCTCAGGTCGGGACAGGGGGAAGAGACCCAGTACTTC. Translating it yields CASFLRSGQGEETQYF.